This T cell receptor beta chain was captured by sequencing in a study of tumor and adjacent non-tumor tissue in lung cancer. No cell sorting was done before RNA was extracted from the tissue. Concerning this clonotype itself: Compared with germline, one end of the junction differs, possibly owing to a read error.

The CDR3 length is 10 residues. The germline V gene encodes CDR1 SQVTM and CDR2 ANQGSEA. TCRbeta libraries were built with three rounds of nested PCR, modified from ARM-PCR. From the multiplex PCR reads, TCRdb called clonotypes with MiXCR, one entry per CDR3 protein. Altogether around 210,000 distinct CDR3 sequences are present, around 70% being singletons, with the ten largest covering around 27%. Sequencing was carried out using lung tumor tissue. The chain recombines TRBV29-1 with TRBJ2-7; D call uncertain. This clonotype was obtained from a man aged 55-75 years with non-small cell lung cancer. The DNA for the CDR3 is TGCAGCGCTAAGGATGACGAGCAGTATTTC. Translating gives CSAKDDEQYF.